The 15 T cell receptor beta chains presented below share a single source sample, sequenced in a study of regulatory dendritic cells for organ transplantation. The repertoire was sequenced with immunoSEQ multiplex PCR; TCRdb's copy has only in-frame clones and lacks some. The table lists 5,000 to 6,500 clones, 63% of them singletons, with 10% to 12% in the top ten. The sample comprised memory CD8+ T cells from blood. Noted subset: CD45RO+ memory T cells. The receptors here all came from a human donor in good health.

This clone was picked up a small number of times. The chain recombines TRBV7-9 with TRBJ2-3, with 10 bases matching TRBD2. CDR1 and CDR2 (germline): SEHNR, FQNEAQ (reference sequence). V was clipped by 6 bases and J by 4 bases; unmatched bases: 4. The CDR3 spans 14 residues. CDR3 residues: CASRAGGPSDTQYF. DNA of the CDR3: TGTGCCAGCAGAGCGGGGGGGCCGTCAGATACGCAGTATTTT.

The chain carries TRBV9 and TRBJ1-2, with 7 nucleotides matching TRBD1. Germline loops: CDR1 SGDLS, CDR2 YYNGEE. CDR3 length: 13 amino acids. With 3 bases clipped from V and 5 bases from J, the junction kept 4 bases outside the gene matches. CDR3 in DNA: TGTGCCAGCAGCGCCGGGACAGCTTATGGCTACACCTTC. It encodes CASSAGTAYGYTF.

This chain uses TRBV15 with TRBJ2-1; no reliable D call. The germline V gene has CDR1 LNHNV and CDR2 YYDKDF (reference sequence). With 0 bases removed from V and 1 base from J, the gap between germline ends came to 7 bases. The CDR3 runs 15 residues. The CDR3 sequence: CATSREVLSYNEQFF. CDR3 sequence (DNA): TGTGCCACCAGCAGAGAAGTACTATCCTACAATGAGCAGTTCTTC.

By sample fraction, this clone is large. V is TRBV6-1 and J is TRBJ2-2; 7 bases align to TRBD2. Germline CDR1 and CDR2: MNHNS and SASEGT. With V trimmed by 3 bases and J by 6 bases, 4 bases remained unmatched. The CDR3 contains 14 residues. CDR3 loop: CASSDGEGSGELFF. CDR3 DNA: TGTGCCAGCAGTGATGGGGAGGGCTCCGGGGAGCTGTTTTTT.

This clone was picked up a small number of times. V gene TRBV6-4 combines with J gene TRBJ2-3, with 11 bases fitting TRBD1. Germline assignment: CDR1 MRHNA and CDR2 SNTAGT. Unmatched junction bases numbered 4, after V lost 3 bases and J lost 5 bases. The CDR3 has 15 amino acids. The CDR3 loop is CASSEGQGAVDTQYF. The CDR3 region has the DNA TGTGCCAGCAGTGAAGGACAGGGGGCTGTAGATACGCAGTATTTT.

The rearrangement links TRBV4-1 to TRBJ2-3, with 7 bases aligning to TRBD2. V lost 4 bases and J lost 2; bases outside the gene matches: 6. The CDR3 consists of 15 residues. Germline V gene sequence: CDR1 MGHRA, CDR2 YSYEKL. CDR3 sequence (DNA): TGCGCCAGCAGCCCAAGCGGGGTGAACACAGATACGCAGTATTTT. The encoded protein is CASSPSGVNTDTQYF.

In this sample, this clone turned up a few times. V and J are TRBV4-3 and TRBJ2-5; possible D gene TRBD2, 5 bases. Germline V lookup: CDR1 LGHNA, CDR2 YSLEER. Trimming took off 0 bases at V and 4 bases at J, with 12 bases between the two ends. The CDR3 sequence is 15 residues long. Here the CDR3 reads CASSQDKVSAETQYF. CDR3 coding DNA: TGCGCCAGCAGCCAAGATAAGGTTAGCGCAGAGACCCAGTACTTC.

This clone was recorded only once. V is TRBV10-2 and J is TRBJ1-1; D possibly corresponds to TRBD1 (6 bases). Germline-derived CDR1 and CDR2 are WSHSY and SAAADI. This CDR3 is 14 amino acids long. Trimming took 6 bases from V and 0 from J, leaving 11 bases between them. For the CDR3, the DNA is TGCGCCAGCAGCGGTGACAGGTTGAACACTGAAGCTTTCTTT. Translation: CASSGDRLNTEAFF.

This clone was seen a handful of times. V and J are TRBV7-2 and TRBJ2-1, with 13 bases aligning to TRBD2. The CDR3 covers 16 residues. Per the germline V gene, CDR1 is SGHTA and CDR2 is FQGNSA. Losses at the gene ends were 4 bases for V and 12 bases for J; bases not matched to a gene: 12. CDR3 bases: TGTGCCAGCAGCTCCGCACTAGCGGGGGGGCTCACAGGGCAGTTCTTC. The encoded protein is CASSSALAGGLTGQFF. The complete variable domain, with remaining parts taken from reference TRBV7-2 and TRBJ2-1, reads GAGVSQSPSNKVTEKGKDVELRCDPISGHTALYWYRQSLGQGLEFLIYFQGNSAPDKSGLPSDRFSAERTGGSVSTLTIQRTQQEDSAVYLCASSSALAGGLTGQFFGPGTRLTVL.

The chain employs TRBV4-1 and TRBJ1-1; TRBD1 matches at 11 bases. Germline CDR1 reads MGHRA; CDR2 reads YSYEKL. Losses at the gene ends were 3 bases for V and 4 bases for J; bases not matched to a gene: 4. The CDR3 spans 15 residues. In nucleotides, the CDR3 is TGCGCCAGCAGCCATCCGGGACAGGGGGTCACTGAAGCTTTCTTT. It translates to CASSHPGQGVTEAFF.

The chain has TRBV14 and TRBJ1-2; no clear D gene. Germline-derived CDR1 and CDR2 are SGHDN and FVKESK. This CDR3 region has 13 residues. Trimming pared 3 bases from V and 5 bases from J, leaving 10 bases between. CDR3 in amino acids: CASSQIGSYGYTF. The DNA for the CDR3 is TGTGCCAGCAGCCAGATCGGGAGTTATGGCTACACCTTC.

The CDR3 DNA reads TGTGCCAGCAGCTATGTGCCCGGGCGACAGGGAAATAACTATGGCTACACCTTC. It encodes CASSYVPGRQGNNYGYTF. This chain connects TRBV5-4 to TRBJ1-2, with 7 positions matching TRBD1. The CDR3 covers 18 residues. J gave up 1 base and V 3 bases, and 15 bases lay outside the gene matches. Per the germline V gene, CDR1 is SGHNT and CDR2 is YYREEE (reference sequence).

This chain uses TRBV7-9 with TRBJ2-1; 7 positions agree with TRBD1. Germline-derived CDR1 and CDR2 are SEHNR and FQNEAQ (reference sequence). The CDR3 contains 13 residues. With 4 bases clipped from V and 6 bases from J, the junction kept 3 bases outside the gene matches. CDR3 bases: TGTGCCAGCAGCTGGGGACAGATCAATGAGCAGTTCTTC. It yields the protein CASSWGQINEQFF.

The V call is TRBV14, the J call TRBJ2-2; the match to TRBD2 covers 12 bases. CDR1 is SGHDN and CDR2 is FVKESK in the germline V gene. V was pared by 0 bases and J by 3 bases, with 11 bases of the junction left unmatched. The CDR3 covers 20 residues. In DNA, the CDR3 is TGTGCCAGCAGCCAAGATCGAGCGACTAGCGGGGGCCCATACACCGGGGAGCTGTTTTTT. Translating it yields CASSQDRATSGGPYTGELFF.

The chain has TRBV5-1 and TRBJ2-1, with TRBD1 identical over 9 bases. Trimming cost V 0 bases and J 6 bases; bases outside gene matches: 1. The CDR3 spans 14 residues. CDR1 is SGHRS, CDR2 YFSETQ, per germline. DNA of the CDR3: TGCGCCAGCAGCTTGGGACAGGGGGGCAATGAGCAGTTCTTC. Amino acids: CASSLGQGGNEQFF.